Shown below are 8 T cell receptor beta chains from a single sample sequenced in a study of early T cells in non-severe SARS-CoV-2 infection. In TCRdb, the 5' RACE reads were re-called with MiXCR into one record per CDR3 protein. The profile shows just over 80,000 distinct CDR3 sequences, approximately 13% of them singletons. Input material: whole blood. The source of these receptors is an adult who was a healthcare worker with PCR-confirmed SARS-CoV-2 infection or an uninfected control (not recorded which).

This clonotype showed up just a few times. CDR3 DNA: TGTGCCAGCAGTGAAGGAGGGGGTAACTACGAGCAGTACTTC. This gives the protein CASSEGGGNYEQYF. This chain uses TRBV2 with TRBJ2-7; D might be TRBD1 (6 bases). V was trimmed by 1 base and J by 3 bases, leaving 10 bases between them. The CDR3 extends over 14 amino acids. Germline loops: CDR1 SNHLY, CDR2 FYNNEI.

The V gene is TRBV30, the J gene TRBJ1-2, with D hard to call. This CDR3 has 12 amino acids. Germline values: CDR1 GTSNPN, CDR2 SVGIG (reference sequence). Trimming removed 3 bases from V and 1 base from J, with 6 bases in between. CDR3 in amino acids: CAWSALNYGYTF. The CDR3 DNA is TGTGCCTGGAGCGCCCTTAACTATGGCTACACCTTC.

This clonotype was detected many times. This sequence joins TRBV7-2 and TRBJ2-3; no reliable D call. The V gene's germline CDR1 is SGHTA and CDR2 FQGNSA. The CDR3 is 13 amino acids. The V end lost 1 base, the J end lost 1 base, and 3 bases lay between the germline ends. The CDR3 DNA reads TGTGCCAGCAGCTTAGACCGCACAGATACGCAGTATTTT. Translation: CASSLDRTDTQYF.

The chain joins TRBV28 to TRBJ2-7, with D possibly matching TRBD2 (6 bases). The germline CDR1 and CDR2 sequences are MDHEN and SYDVKM. The V end lost 5 bases, the J end lost 3 bases, and 14 bases lay between the germline ends. The CDR3 spans 14 residues. The CDR3 loop reads CASSPAGTHYEQYF. CDR3 DNA sequence: TGTGCCAGCAGTCCCGCGGGGACCCACTACGAGCAGTACTTC. Full variable domain (remainder filled in from reference TRBV28 and TRBJ2-7): DVKVTQSSRYLVKRTGEKVFLECVQDMDHENMFWYRQDPGLGLRLIYFSYDVKMKEKGDIPEGYSVSREKKERFSLILESASTNQTSMYLCASSPAGTHYEQYFGPGTRLTVT.

This clonotype has just a few counts. This sequence joins TRBV18 and TRBJ1-1; D ambiguous. V was shortened by 4 bases and J by 6 bases, with 15 bases between the two germline ends. Per germline, CDR1 KGHSH and CDR2 LQKENI. The CDR3 covers 14 residues. The CDR3, as DNA: TGTGCCAGCTCACATCTAGGGTTAAAGTCTGAAGCTTTCTTT. Protein product: CASSHLGLKSEAFF.

In this sample, this clonotype turned up a few times. This chain connects TRBV19 to TRBJ2-3; 10 bases are a match to TRBD2. With V trimmed by 10 bases and J by 5 bases, 12 bases remained unmatched. The CDR3 length is 15 residues. The germline V gene encodes CDR1 LNHDA and CDR2 SQIVND (reference sequence). The CDR3 protein is CATNTLAGAVDTQYF. The DNA for the CDR3 is TGTGCCACCAACACCCTAGCGGGGGCCGTAGATACGCAGTATTTT.

This clonotype was detected ten times or more. The chain joins TRBV6-1 to TRBJ2-1, with TRBD2 identical over 11 bases. After removal of 3 bases from V and 6 bases from J, the junction contained 4 bases not matched to a gene. The germline CDR1 and CDR2 sequences are MNHNS and SASEGT. The CDR3 totals 15 residues. The CDR3 is CASSEGLAEVNEQFF. For the CDR3, the DNA is TGTGCCAGCAGTGAGGGACTAGCGGAGGTCAATGAGCAGTTCTTC.

Turning to this clonotype: This could be a read error, since a much larger clone is one nucleotide away. This chain uses TRBV6-1 with TRBJ2-7; 7 bases agree with TRBD2. Germline loops: CDR1 MNHNS, CDR2 SASEGT. The length of the CDR3 is 14 residues. The CDR3 DNA reads TGTGCCAGCAGTAAAGCGGGAACGGTCTACGAGCAGTACTTC. Its translation: CASSKAGTVYEQYF.